The present T cell receptor beta chain was sequenced within a study of T cell responses to AZD1222 COVID-19 vaccine (dated by TCRdb to the early 2020s). Notes on the research overall: AZD1222 recipients whose second dose came at about 4 weeks and those whose second dose came at about 12 weeks were combined into one group, since spike-specific TCR depth and breadth did not differ between the two schedules. A total of about 230 trial participants underwent TCR sequencing, of whom nearly 210 received two doses of AZD1222 and around 26 received two doses of the MenACWY control vaccine. Trial participants were enrolled into age subgroups of 18-55, 56-69 and 70-plus years, which contained 148, 28 and 57 TCR-sequenced participants, respectively. What the research found in general, with its limitations: Most participants were white British and females outnumbered males, and the authors suggested that clonal diversity may have been underestimated. Spike-specific TCR breadth and depth rose significantly after two AZD1222 doses compared with day 0 and with MenACWY recipients. Epitopes outside the regions mutated in the B.1.351 and B.1.1.7 variants were reportedly recognized by nearly half of the unique spike-specific TCRs. In the small 56-69-year group, the increase in depth fell short of significance, most likely because of low power. Because no day 14 peak-response samples were available, the repertoires could be characterized only after the peak T cell response. Vaccine-associated CD4 TCRs spanned the whole spike protein, with dominant responses in regions 160-218 and 743-854. Conclusions about previously exposed vaccinees are limited, since just a handful of AZD1222 recipients were seropositive for SARS-CoV-2 at baseline.

The CDR3 covers 14 residues, taking in both the cysteine and the phenylalanine. Just the 42-base CDR3 DNA is kept, in frame starting at base 1. At the junction V is shortened by 5 bases and J by 0 bases, with 10 bases in between. According to the germline V gene, CDR1 reads SGHAT and CDR2 reads FQNNGV. With respect to this clone: Its antigen is not yet known. No clone much larger than this one lies a single base away; base qualities are absent.

The sample's time point label, decoded: baseline before first vaccination. Samples from vaccinated people were obtained from the UK trials COV001 and COV002, which included a single-blind randomized controlled phase 2/3 trial of AZD1222 (ChAdOx1 nCoV-19) in healthy adults. Trial participant PBMC samples were collected at day 0 and day 28 after the second dose for TCRbeta chain sequencing. The CDR3 regions of human TCRbeta chains were analyzed by immunosequencing. In the original analysis: Repertoire TCRs were checked for matches against a reference library of SARS-CoV-2-specific TCRs that had been generated using the MIRA antigen-specificity platform. Breadth was defined as the fraction of unique TCRs that were SARS-CoV-2-associated. Depth was defined as the fraction of total T cells that were SARS-CoV-2-associated. Each spike-specific TCR was assigned to its reactive spike region and to a CD4 or CD8 class using the MIRA data. Log10-transformed breadth and depth values were compared by one-way ANOVA with Sidak's multiple comparisons tests. Entries here come from immuneACCESS through TCRdb and include only in-frame sequences with V and J called. Some clones fail to appear in such tables; in the studies checked, an unresolved V gene covers under half of the shortfall, and the cause of the remainder is unknown. V and J calls plus clone size are reproduced from that table; the DNA served to infer D and trimming. The sample includes more than 110,000 clones, with 80% to 90% observed a single time. Around 8.6% of the sample goes to the ten largest clones.

The receptor was isolated from an adult in good health. The rearranged chain carries TRBV11-2 and TRBJ1-1, with an unclear D gene assignment. Sequences were derived from peripheral blood, sampled on day 0 of AZD1222 vaccination. The bases are TGTGCCAGCAGCCCGGGCATAATGAACACTGAAGCTTTCTTT. Translated, this gives CASSPGIMNTEAFF.